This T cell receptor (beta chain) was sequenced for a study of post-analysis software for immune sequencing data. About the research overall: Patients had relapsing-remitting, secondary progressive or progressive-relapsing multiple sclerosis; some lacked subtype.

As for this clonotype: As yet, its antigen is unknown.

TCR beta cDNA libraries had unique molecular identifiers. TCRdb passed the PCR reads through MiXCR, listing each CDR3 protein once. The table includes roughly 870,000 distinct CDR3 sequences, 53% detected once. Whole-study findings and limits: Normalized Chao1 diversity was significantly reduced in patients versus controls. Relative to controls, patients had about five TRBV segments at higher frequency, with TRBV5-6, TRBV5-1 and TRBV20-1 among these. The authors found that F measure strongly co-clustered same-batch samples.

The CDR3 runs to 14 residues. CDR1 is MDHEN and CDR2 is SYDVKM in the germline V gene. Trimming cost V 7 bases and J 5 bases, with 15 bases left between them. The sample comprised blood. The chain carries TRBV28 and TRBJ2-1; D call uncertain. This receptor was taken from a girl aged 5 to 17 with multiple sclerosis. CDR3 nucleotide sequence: TGTGCCAGCATCCCCCGGACGTTAAACAATGAGCAGTTCTTC. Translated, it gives CASIPRTLNNEQFF.